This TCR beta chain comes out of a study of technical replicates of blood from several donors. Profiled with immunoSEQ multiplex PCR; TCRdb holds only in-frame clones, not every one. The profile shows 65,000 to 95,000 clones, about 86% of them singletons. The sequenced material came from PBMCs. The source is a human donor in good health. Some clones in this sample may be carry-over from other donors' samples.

As DNA, the CDR3 is TGTGCCAGCAGCTTGTACGAGGTCTCGGAGCTCAATGAGCAGTTCTTC. Its protein is CASSLYEVSELNEQFF. The rearrangement uses TRBV5-6 and TRBJ2-1; D ambiguous. The germline gives CDR1 SGHDT, CDR2 YYEEEE. There are 16 residues in the CDR3. With 1 base removed from V and 6 bases from J, the gap between germline ends came to 17 bases.